Presented here are 32 T cell receptor beta chains from one specimen sequenced in a study of blood T cell repertoires in COVID-19. The assay was immunoSEQ multiplex PCR, and TCRdb's table has in-frame clones only and misses some. The sample carries about 230,000 clones, roughly 89% recorded once. Sequencing input: PBMCs or T cells enriched from blood (not recorded which). Source of these receptors: a woman aged 25-40 years with acute COVID-19.

This clone was seen only a few times. V and J are TRBV5-1 and TRBJ2-1; possible D gene TRBD2, 7 bases. The CDR3 spans 19 residues. V lost 3 bases to trimming and J lost 4 bases, with 26 bases between them. The germline CDR1 and CDR2 sequences are SGHRS and YFSETQ. Here the CDR3 DNA reads TGCGCCAGCAGCTCCCGACGGGGCGGGGGCCTGGCGGGTTACAATGAGCAGTTCTTC. Translation: CASSSRRGGGLAGYNEQFF.

This clone was seen repeatedly, ten times or more. The chain is built from TRBV25-1 and TRBJ1-2; D unclear. The germline V gene has CDR1 MGHDK and CDR2 SYGVNS. The CDR3 is 15 residues long. The germline V and J ends were trimmed by 1 base and 4 bases, with 13 bases remaining between them. The chain's CDR3 is CASSESREAGYGYTF. The CDR3 DNA reads TGTGCCAGCAGTGAATCTCGGGAAGCGGGCTATGGCTACACCTTC.

The chain joins TRBV6-5 to TRBJ1-1, with 10 bases lining up with TRBD1. The V gene end was trimmed by 4 bases and the J gene end by 5 bases; junction bases not matched to a gene: 10. This CDR3 contains 16 residues. Germline V lookup: CDR1 MNHEY, CDR2 SVGAGI. CDR3 in DNA: TGTGCCAGCAGTTTCACCAGGACAGGGGGGTGGACTGAAGCTTTCTTT. Residues: CASSFTRTGGWTEAFF.

The chain has TRBV6-5 and TRBJ1-2; no definite D call. The V gene lost 0 bases and the J gene lost 4 bases, with 6 bases spanning the gap. CDR1 is MNHEY, CDR2 SVGAGI, per germline. This CDR3 is built from 13 residues. CDR3 amino acids: CASSYSPGYGYTF. The CDR3 DNA reads as TGTGCCAGCAGTTACTCTCCGGGCTATGGCTACACCTTC.

The chain couples TRBV10-1 to TRBJ2-3, with a weak D call TRBD2 (6 bases). Trimming took off 4 bases at V and 5 bases at J, with 13 bases between the two ends. The CDR3 consists of 14 residues. Germline V gene lookup returns CDR1 WNHNN and CDR2 SYGVQD (reference sequence). CDR3 nucleotide sequence: TGCGCCAGCAGTGGAGGGCTAGCGAGAGATACGCAGTATTTT. This gives the protein CASSGGLARDTQYF.

This clone was recorded once. The genes are TRBV24-1 and TRBJ1-4; 7 bases match TRBD1. J was trimmed by 5 bases and V by 4 bases; bases with no gene match: 12. The CDR3 loop spans 17 amino acids. The germline V gene encodes CDR1 KGHDR and CDR2 SFDVKD. The CDR3 spells CATSEGVVGGRNEKLFF. DNA of the CDR3: TGTGCCACCAGTGAGGGAGTGGTAGGGGGCCGCAATGAAAAACTGTTTTTT.

The chain has TRBV5-4 and TRBJ2-2; 9 bases fit TRBD2. V lost 4 bases to trimming and J lost 2 bases; unmatched junction nucleotides: 6. The CDR3 runs to 16 residues. CDR1 is SGHNT, CDR2 YYREEE, per germline (reference sequence). The CDR3 is CASSQTSGENTGELFF. CDR3 nucleotide sequence: TGTGCCAGCAGCCAGACTAGCGGAGAAAACACCGGGGAGCTGTTTTTT.

The chain links TRBV27 to TRBJ2-1; possibly TRBD2 for D (7 bases). V was clipped by 6 bases and J by 7 bases, with 19 bases between them. The CDR3 is 15 residues long. Germline lookup yields CDR1 MNHEY and CDR2 SMNVEV (reference sequence). In DNA form, the CDR3 reads TGTGCCAGCAGACCCGACCCCGGGGGGCAGAATGAGCAGTTCTTC. Residues: CASRPDPGGQNEQFF.

The chain couples TRBV4-1 to TRBJ2-5; TRBD2 matches 15 bases. Germline CDR1 and CDR2: MGHRA and YSYEKL. V shed 4 bases, J shed 2 bases, and the junction held 8 bases outside the gene matches. The CDR3 covers 18 residues. The CDR3 coding sequence is TGCGCCAGCAGCCCAATGGGACTAGCGGGGGGACGGCAAGAGACCCAGTACTTC. Its protein is CASSPMGLAGGRQETQYF.

The rearrangement uses TRBV29-1 and TRBJ1-5; D unclear. Germline V lookup: CDR1 SQVTM, CDR2 ANQGSEA. The CDR3 contains 15 residues. Trimming took off 4 bases at V and 0 bases at J, with 13 bases between the two ends. The CDR3 nucleotides are TGCAGCGTTGCTACCACAGTCGATAGCAATCAGCCCCAGCATTTT. It codes for CSVATTVDSNQPQHF.

This clone was detected only a few times. The chain links TRBV7-8 to TRBJ2-7, with 10 bases that match TRBD1. The CDR3 runs 16 residues. V dropped 3 bases and J dropped 4; count of bases not matched to a gene: 9. CDR1 is SGHVS and CDR2 is FQNEAQ in the germline V gene. CDR3: CASSFPRQGAVYEQYF. The CDR3 nucleotides read TGTGCCAGCAGCTTCCCCCGACAGGGGGCGGTGTACGAGCAGTACTTC. The full variable domain, completed using reference TRBV7-8 and TRBJ2-7, is GAGVSQSPRYKVAKRGQDVALRCDPISGHVSLFWYQQALGQGPEFLTYFQNEAQLDKSGLPSDRFFAERPEGSVSTLKIQRTQQEDSAVYLCASSFPRQGAVYEQYFGPGTRLTVT.

This clone was detected once. This chain uses TRBV14 with TRBJ1-2, with a weak D call TRBD1 (6 bases). Germline V CDR1 and CDR2: SGHDN, FVKESK. There are 12 residues in the CDR3. V lost 5 bases, J lost 4 bases, and 8 bases lay in between. For the CDR3, the DNA is TGTGCCAGCAGCTCACAGGGCTATGGCTACACCTTC. This gives the protein CASSSQGYGYTF.

J is TRBJ1-1 and V is TRBV12-3 or TRBV12-4; D ambiguous. Trimming pared 7 bases from V and 2 bases from J, leaving 5 bases between. The CDR3 is 11 residues long. CDR3 in amino acids: CASTLNTEAFF. CDR3 DNA sequence: TGTGCCAGCACCCTCAACACTGAAGCTTTCTTT.

This chain links TRBV28 with TRBJ2-1; 7 positions match TRBD2. Germline V gene sequence: CDR1 MDHEN, CDR2 SYDVKM. V shed 6 bases, J shed 5 bases, and the junction held 13 bases outside the gene matches. The CDR3 is 16 amino acids. For the CDR3, the DNA is TGTGCCAGCAGCCCTCTGACCACCGGGAGGCACAATGAGCAGTTCTTC. This translates into CASSPLTTGRHNEQFF.

The chain has TRBV10-1 and TRBJ1-1, with a possible D match to TRBD1 (5 bases). The CDR3 loop spans 15 amino acids. V lost 3 bases to trimming and J lost 0 bases, with 11 bases between them. Germline-derived CDR1 and CDR2 are WNHNN and SYGVQD (reference sequence). The CDR3 coding sequence is TGCGCCAGCAGTGACGGGGGTTCCATGAACACTGAAGCTTTCTTT. It codes for CASSDGGSMNTEAFF.

The rearrangement uses TRBV5-1 and TRBJ2-2, with TRBD1 as a possible D gene (5 bases). The CDR3 runs to 14 residues. V lost 3 bases to trimming and J lost 2 bases, with 8 bases between them. CDR1 is SGHRS, CDR2 YFSETQ, per germline. The CDR3 here is CASSSTGNTGELFF. CDR3 DNA sequence: TGCGCCAGCAGCTCAACAGGAAACACCGGGGAGCTGTTTTTT.

The chain couples TRBV14 to TRBJ1-1; D is uncertain. CDR3 length equals 14 residues. Trimming cost V 1 base and J 1 base, with 7 bases left between them. Germline values: CDR1 SGHDN, CDR2 FVKESK. The CDR3 loop is CASSQVRKNTEAFF. In nucleotides, the CDR3 is TGTGCCAGCAGCCAAGTGCGCAAGAACACTGAAGCTTTCTTT.

The V and J genes are TRBV5-4 and TRBJ2-7; D call uncertain. Trimming took off 4 bases at V and 5 bases at J, with 13 bases between the two ends. This CDR3 contains 13 residues. The V gene's germline CDR1 is SGHNT and CDR2 YYREEE (reference sequence). In nucleotides, the CDR3 is TGTGCCAGCAGCCTGTTTAGTCCTGACGAGCAGTACTTC. This gives the protein CASSLFSPDEQYF.

This clone has more than one count but fewer than ten. V is TRBV10-1 and J is TRBJ1-2, with D tentatively TRBD1 (5 bases). CDR1 WNHNN and CDR2 SYGVQD come from the germline V gene (reference sequence). The CDR3 length is 14 residues. The V end was cut by 6 bases, the J end by 6 bases, with 17 bases between. The CDR3 protein is CASSPTRGYDGYTF. CDR3 coding DNA: TGCGCCAGCAGCCCTACAAGGGGCTATGATGGCTACACCTTC.

The chain carries TRBV5-1 and TRBJ1-2, with D uncertain. V was pared by 0 bases and J by 6 bases, with 6 bases between. Germline V gives CDR1 SGHRS, CDR2 YFSETQ. The CDR3 loop spans 12 amino acids. CDR3 sequence (DNA): TGCGCCAGCAGCTTGGACACCAATGGCTACACCTTC. Encoded protein: CASSLDTNGYTF.

This chain connects TRBV4-1 to TRBJ2-3, with 12 bases fitting TRBD2. Per germline, CDR1 MGHRA and CDR2 YSYEKL. V was pared by 7 bases and J by 5 bases, with 16 bases of the junction left unmatched. CDR3 length: 18 amino acids. The CDR3 region has the DNA TGCGCCAGCACCCAGGAACTAGCGGGGGGAGGGGTTATAGATACGCAGTATTTT. Amino acids: CASTQELAGGGVIDTQYF.

The gene calls are TRBV2 and TRBJ2-5; unclear D gene. This CDR3 is 11 amino acids long. V lost 6 bases and J lost 7, with 9 bases in between. Germline V lookup: CDR1 SNHLY, CDR2 FYNNEI. DNA of the CDR3: TGTGCCAGCAGCCCTAAGCCGACCCAGTACTTC. Protein: CASSPKPTQYF.

The J gene is TRBJ1-5, the V gene TRBV4-1; D possibly corresponds to TRBD1 (5 bases). V lost 0 bases, J lost 2 bases, and 11 bases lay in between. CDR1 and CDR2 from the germline V gene are MGHRA and YSYEKL. This CDR3 region has 16 residues. The CDR3 is CASSQEPGLGNQPQHF. The CDR3 DNA sequence: TGCGCCAGCAGCCAAGAGCCAGGGTTGGGCAATCAGCCCCAGCATTTT.

The chain carries TRBV6-5 and TRBJ1-2, with D unclear. Germline V lookup: CDR1 MNHEY, CDR2 SVGAGI. There are 13 residues in the CDR3. V lost 11 bases to trimming and J lost 0 bases, with 13 bases between them. The CDR3 region is CAAGKAANYGYTF. CDR3 DNA sequence: TGTGCCGCGGGTAAGGCTGCTAACTATGGCTACACCTTC.

The V gene is TRBV5-1, the J gene TRBJ1-1; 7 bases are a match to TRBD1. CDR1 and CDR2 from the germline V gene are SGHRS and YFSETQ. The length of the CDR3 is 15 residues. V dropped 4 bases and J dropped 2; count of bases not matched to a gene: 8. The CDR3: CASSLRQGGNTEAFF. Here the CDR3 DNA reads TGCGCCAGCAGCCTAAGACAGGGAGGTAACACTGAAGCTTTCTTT.

The genes are TRBV10-1 and TRBJ2-3; TRBD2 agrees at 11 bases. V was clipped by 10 bases and J by 1 base; unmatched bases: 16. CDR3 length: 18 residues. Per the germline V gene, CDR1 is WNHNN and CDR2 is SYGVQD (reference sequence). The CDR3 region is CATSPSGGHKIGTDTQYF. The CDR3, as DNA: TGCGCCACGAGCCCTAGCGGGGGGCACAAAATCGGCACAGATACGCAGTATTTT.

This sequence joins TRBV9 and TRBJ2-2, with 10 bases lining up with TRBD2. Trimming cost V 4 bases and J 3 bases; bases outside gene matches: 6. The CDR3 is 16 amino acids. Germline values: CDR1 SGDLS, CDR2 YYNGEE. CDR3 loop: CASSPASGGHTGELFF. CDR3 nucleotides: TGTGCCAGCAGCCCAGCTAGCGGGGGCCACACCGGGGAGCTGTTTTTT.

The J gene is TRBJ2-7, the V gene TRBV5-1; D may be TRBD1 (5 bases). Per germline, CDR1 SGHRS and CDR2 YFSETQ. The CDR3 is made up of 16 amino acids. With 4 bases removed from V and 3 bases from J, the gap between germline ends came to 20 bases. The CDR3, as DNA: TGCGCCAGCAGCGCGTCACCCCCGGACACCCTCTACGAGCAGTACTTC. Translating it yields CASSASPPDTLYEQYF.

CDR3 in DNA: TGTGCCAGCAGCGCCCAAGGAGTTGGTAGCGGCTATGGCTACACCTTC. It is translated as CASSAQGVGSGYGYTF. This chain links TRBV7-2 with TRBJ1-2; D is unclear. V dropped 5 bases and J dropped 4 bases, with 20 bases sitting between them. Per the germline V gene, CDR1 is SGHTA and CDR2 is FQGNSA. This CDR3 region has 16 residues.

The V and J genes are TRBV19 and TRBJ1-5; 9 positions agree with TRBD1. The germline V gene has CDR1 LNHDA and CDR2 SQIVND (reference sequence). V lost 6 bases, J lost 1 base, and 4 bases stayed unmatched. The CDR3 runs to 15 residues. The CDR3 is CASRSTGGSNQPQHF. The CDR3 region has the DNA TGTGCCAGTAGGTCGACAGGGGGAAGCAATCAGCCCCAGCATTTT.

The rearrangement links TRBV3-1 (or the pseudogene TRBV3-2) to TRBJ1-1, with TRBD1 identical over 8 bases. V shed 0 bases, J shed 1 base, and the junction held 7 bases outside the gene matches. The CDR3 runs to 17 residues. The germline CDR1 and CDR2 sequences are LGHDT and YNNKEL (reference sequence). The chain's CDR3 is CASSQDATGVRNTEAFF. The CDR3 nucleotides read TGTGCCAGCAGCCAAGATGCGACAGGGGTACGGAACACTGAAGCTTTCTTT.

This clone was detected once. V usage is TRBV6-2 or TRBV6-3 and J usage is TRBJ1-2; 7 bases agree with TRBD1. The V and J ends lost 5 bases and 4 bases, in that order; junction bases with no gene match: 7. Looked up from germline, CDR1 is MNHEY and CDR2 is SVGEGT. The length of the CDR3 is 14 residues. CDR3 DNA sequence: TGTGCCAGCAGTCCCTGGACAGGCGGCTATGGCTACACCTTC. The encoded protein is CASSPWTGGYGYTF.